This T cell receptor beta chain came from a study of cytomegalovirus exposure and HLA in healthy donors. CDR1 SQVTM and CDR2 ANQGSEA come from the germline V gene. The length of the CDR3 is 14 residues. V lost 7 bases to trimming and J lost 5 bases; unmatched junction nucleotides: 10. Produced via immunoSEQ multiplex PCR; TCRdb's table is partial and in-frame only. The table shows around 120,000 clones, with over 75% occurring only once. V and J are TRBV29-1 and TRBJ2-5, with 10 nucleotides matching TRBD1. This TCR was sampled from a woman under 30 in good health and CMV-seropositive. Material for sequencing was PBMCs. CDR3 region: CSAGQGVYTETQYF. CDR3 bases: TGCAGCGCCGGACAGGGGGTTTACACCGAGACCCAGTACTTC.